What follows are 29 T cell receptor beta chains derived from one specimen sequenced in a study of OX40 agonist ivuxolimab in advanced cancers. To prepare the library, the immunoSEQ multiplex PCR assay was applied. TCRdb retrieved this table from immuneACCESS and kept in-frame rearrangements only. Not all clones are present; in checked studies, unresolved V genes account for under half, and no reason is known for the remainder. This sample holds fewer than 85,000 clones; approximately 83% were observed only once. The biggest ten clones account for under 2% of the sample. The sequenced sample was CD4+ or CD8+ T cells sorted from blood, obtained in a trial of the OX40 agonist ivuxolimab. Every receptor here comes from an adult with an advanced solid tumor such as melanoma, head and neck, liver or kidney cancer.

This clone is a singleton in its sample. The chain carries TRBV7-2 and TRBJ1-6, with unresolved D. The CDR3 consists of 12 residues. V lost 2 bases to trimming and J lost 14 bases, with 10 bases between them. Germline lookup yields CDR1 SGHTA and CDR2 FQGNSA. In DNA, the CDR3 is TGTGCCAGCAGCTTAAGGCAGCTGGCCCTCCACTTT. Residues: CASSLRQLALHF.

The V gene is TRBV5-1, the J gene TRBJ2-1, with TRBD2 matching 9 bases. The CDR3 totals 15 residues. The germline CDR1 and CDR2 sequences are SGHRS and YFSETQ. Trimming cost V 2 bases and J 5 bases; bases outside gene matches: 5. CDR3 region: CASSFGTSHHNEQFF. The CDR3 DNA is TGCGCCAGCAGCTTCGGGACTAGCCACCACAATGAGCAGTTCTTC.

The J gene is TRBJ1-1, the V gene TRBV11-2; D is possibly TRBD1 (6 bases). Germline V CDR1 and CDR2: SGHAT, FQNNGV. The CDR3 is made up of 14 amino acids. Trimming took off 1 base at V and 3 bases at J, with 9 bases between the two ends. In DNA form, the CDR3 reads TGTGCCAGCAGCTTAGTAGGGGGGGACACTGAAGCTTTCTTT. Residues: CASSLVGGDTEAFF.

The genes are TRBV11-2 and TRBJ2-1, with D possibly TRBD2 on 6 matching bases. Trimming cost V 1 base and J 2 bases, with 6 bases left between them. Germline V gene lookup returns CDR1 SGHAT and CDR2 FQNNGV. The CDR3 sequence is 14 residues long. The chain's CDR3 is CASSLAGAYNEQFF. DNA for the CDR3: TGTGCCAGCAGCTTAGCGGGGGCCTACAATGAGCAGTTCTTC.

V gene TRBV7-2 combines with J gene TRBJ2-7; the D call may be TRBD1 or TRBD2 (6 bases each). V lost 1 base and J lost 1, with 11 bases in between. Germline CDR1 SGHTA, CDR2 FQGNSA. The CDR3 is made up of 15 amino acids. The chain's CDR3 is CASSLGGAVSYEQYF. The CDR3 nucleotides read TGTGCCAGCAGCTTAGGGGGGGCCGTTTCCTACGAGCAGTACTTC. The full variable domain, rest sourced from reference TRBV7-2 and TRBJ2-7, is GAGVSQSPSNKVTEKGKDVELRCDPISGHTALYWYRQSLGQGLEFLIYFQGNSAPDKSGLPSDRFSAERTGGSVSTLTIQRTQQEDSAVYLCASSLGGAVSYEQYFGPGTRLTVT.

This chain links TRBV7-2 with TRBJ2-5, with 8 nucleotides matching TRBD2. This CDR3 spans 16 amino acids. CDR1 and CDR2 (germline): SGHTA, FQGNSA. The ends lost 1 base at V and 2 bases at J; junction bases unmatched: 6. CDR3 in DNA: TGTGCCAGCAGCTTAGTTTCAACGGGGGGGCAAGAGACCCAGTACTTC. As protein: CASSLVSTGGQETQYF.

This clone was observed a single time. Distinct nucleotide sequences in the sample also encode this CDR3. The chain carries TRBV7-2 and TRBJ1-3; D unresolved. With 0 bases removed from V and 4 bases from J, the gap between germline ends came to 4 bases. The CDR3 spans 13 residues. CDR1 SGHTA and CDR2 FQGNSA come from the germline V gene. CDR3 sequence: CASSLASGNTIYF. CDR3 sequence (DNA): TGTGCCAGCAGCTTAGCTTCCGGAAACACCATATATTTT.

The J gene is TRBJ1-1, the V gene TRBV5-3; the match to TRBD1 covers 8 bases. TRBV5-3 is assigned to the ORF class and has an uncertain function. The CDR3 sequence is 14 residues long. V lost 5 bases and J lost 5; bases outside the gene matches: 8. The CDR3 DNA follows: TGTGCCAGAAGGAAACAGGGGGTTCATACTGAAGCTTTCTTT. Amino acid sequence: CARRKQGVHTEAFF.

The gene calls are TRBV11-2 and TRBJ2-1; 11 nucleotides agree with TRBD2. CDR1 is SGHAT, CDR2 FQNNGV, per germline. The CDR3 covers 15 residues. V shed 0 bases, J shed 10 bases, and the junction held 5 bases outside the gene matches. Written as DNA, the CDR3 is TGTGCCAGCAGCTTAGATCCTAGCGGGGGGACGGAGCAGTTCTTC. Its protein is CASSLDPSGGTEQFF.

This CDR3 reads CASSLVEVGTEAFF. CDR3 nucleotides: TGTGCCAGCAGCTTAGTAGAGGTGGGGACTGAAGCTTTCTTT. The chain combines TRBV7-6 with TRBJ1-1; D call uncertain. The CDR3 sequence is 14 residues long. Trimming removed 1 base at V and 5 bases at J, with 11 bases between. Germline values: CDR1 SGHVS, CDR2 FNYEAQ. The entire variable domain, with the rest obtained from reference TRBV7-6 and TRBJ1-1, is as follows: GAGVSQSPRYKVTKRGQDVALRCDPISGHVSLYWYRQALGQGPEFLTYFNYEAQQDKSGLPNDRFSAERPEGSISTLTIQRTEQRDSAMYRCASSLVEVGTEAFFGQGTRLTVV.

The V and J genes are TRBV6-1 and TRBJ1-3, with no clear D. V was shortened by 3 bases and J by 0 bases, with 15 bases between the two germline ends. The CDR3 spans 17 residues. The germline gives CDR1 MNHNS, CDR2 SASEGT. The CDR3 DNA reads as TGTGCCAGCAGTGATCCCGGCTTACTATTCTCTGGAAACACCATATATTTT. Protein product: CASSDPGLLFSGNTIYF.

The CDR3: CASSQNQPVAKNIQYF. In DNA form, the CDR3 reads TGTGCCAGCAGCCAAAATCAACCAGTAGCCAAAAACATTCAGTACTTC. The chain has TRBV5-6 and TRBJ2-4; D not resolved. Germline-derived CDR1 and CDR2 are SGHDT and YYEEEE. CDR3 size: 16 residues. With 4 bases removed from V and 0 bases from J, the gap between germline ends came to 14 bases. Full variable domain (remainder filled in from reference TRBV5-6 and TRBJ2-4): DAGVTQSPTHLIKTRGQQVTLRCSPKSGHDTVSWYQQALGQGPQFIFQYYEEEERQRGNFPDRFSGHQFPNYSSELNVNALLLGDSALYLCASSQNQPVAKNIQYFGAGTRLSVL.

The rearrangement links TRBV12-2 to TRBJ2-7. TRBV12-2 is a pseudogene. CDR3 length: 17 residues. This CDR3 reads CASRLDPPKGRDYEQYF. The DNA for the CDR3 is TGTGCAAGTCGCTTAGATCCCCCCAAGGGGAGAGACTACGAGCAGTACTTC.

This CDR3 is CASSVHGVYEQYF. In DNA, the CDR3 is TGCGCCAGCTCGGTCCATGGCGTCTACGAGCAGTACTTC. V is TRBV5-1 and J is TRBJ2-7; D is uncertain. CDR1 and CDR2 (germline): SGHRS, YFSETQ. Deletions cut 7 bases from V and 3 bases from J, with 14 bases between. The CDR3 extends over 13 amino acids.

The chain combines TRBV18 with TRBJ1-1; TRBD1 matches 7 bases. CDR1 KGHSH and CDR2 LQKENI come from the germline V gene. This CDR3 has 12 residues. The ends lost 5 bases at V and 5 bases at J; junction bases unmatched: 2. The CDR3 DNA reads as TGTGCCAGCTCAGTACAGGGGACTGAAGCTTTCTTT. Translating it yields CASSVQGTEAFF.

V gene TRBV5-1 combines with J gene TRBJ2-2; 8 bases align to TRBD1. V shed 4 bases, J shed 6 bases, and the junction held 8 bases outside the gene matches. The CDR3 contains 15 residues. CDR1 and CDR2 from the germline V gene are SGHRS and YFSETQ. The DNA for the CDR3 is TGCGCCAGCAGCCTGGACGGACAGGGCGCCGGGGAGCTGTTTTTT. Translated, it gives CASSLDGQGAGELFF.

The chain is built from TRBV6-5 and TRBJ1-6, with 7 bases matching TRBD1. CDR3 length: 14 amino acids. CDR1 is MNHEY and CDR2 is SVGAGI in the germline V gene. J gave up 7 bases and V 6 bases, and 6 bases lay outside the gene matches. The CDR3 loop is CASSLETGNSPLHF. DNA of the CDR3: TGTGCCAGCAGCCTCGAGACAGGGAATTCACCCCTCCACTTT.

V usage is TRBV19 and J usage is TRBJ1-5; maybe TRBD1 (6 bases). The CDR3 sequence is 16 residues long. V lost 0 bases to trimming and J lost 7 bases, with 16 bases between them. Germline V gives CDR1 LNHDA, CDR2 SQIVND (reference sequence). CDR3 amino acids: CASSIDRGGSGQPQHF. For the CDR3, the DNA is TGTGCCAGTAGTATAGATCGGGGGGGCTCTGGGCAGCCCCAGCATTTT.

This rearrangement joins TRBV7-9 to TRBJ1-2, with 9 nucleotides matching TRBD1. Germline values: CDR1 SEHNR, CDR2 FQNEAQ (reference sequence). The length of the CDR3 is 16 residues. The V gene end was trimmed by 5 bases and the J gene end by 4 bases; junction bases not matched to a gene: 11. CDR3 nucleotide sequence: TGTGCCAGCAGCCCGGGACAGGGCCTAATCCTCTATGGCTACACCTTC. This encodes CASSPGQGLILYGYTF.

This clone was seen only once. This sequence joins TRBV7-2 and TRBJ2-7; 8 nucleotides agree with TRBD1. V lost 5 bases, J lost 4 bases, and 7 bases stayed unmatched. The CDR3 has 14 residues. CDR1 SGHTA and CDR2 FQGNSA come from the germline V gene. The CDR3: CASSERQGRYEQYF. The CDR3 nucleotides read TGTGCCAGCAGCGAACGACAGGGGAGGTACGAGCAGTACTTC.

The chain is built from TRBV28 and TRBJ1-4; 7 bases map to TRBD1. The germline gives CDR1 MDHEN, CDR2 SYDVKM. CDR3 length: 16 residues. V shed 5 bases and J 5 bases; nucleotides not matched to a gene: 11. The CDR3, as DNA: TGTGCCAGCAGTCCCCTCTCTGACAGGGCGAATGAAAAACTGTTTTTT. Translated: CASSPLSDRANEKLFF.

Concerning this clone itself: This sample also contains other DNA sequences that code for the same CDR3. The chain links TRBV6-1 to TRBJ1-1; tentative D call: TRBD1 (5 bases). CDR1 and CDR2 (germline): MNHNS, SASEGT. The CDR3 consists of 13 residues. V was shortened by 8 bases and J by 1 base, with 11 bases between the two germline ends. The DNA of the CDR3 is TGTGCCAGCTCGGGGACCGCGAACACTGAAGCTTTCTTT. This encodes CASSGTANTEAFF.

The chain carries TRBV4-1 and TRBJ2-5; possible D gene TRBD2, 6 bases. The CDR3 length is 15 residues. CDR1 MGHRA and CDR2 YSYEKL come from the germline V gene. Deletions cut 4 bases from V and 2 bases from J, with 14 bases between. The CDR3 loop is CASSPFSGLQETQYF. CDR3 in DNA: TGCGCCAGCAGCCCCTTTAGCGGACTTCAAGAGACCCAGTACTTC.

This chain links TRBV19 with TRBJ1-2; the D is unclear. The CDR3 length is 16 residues. Between the trimmed V and J ends, which lost 7 bases and 2 bases, there was a span of 20 bases. Germline V gene data show CDR1 as LNHDA and CDR2 as SQIVND (reference sequence). The CDR3 DNA is TGTGCCAGTACCAATCCCCGGGGAGTCCTCAACTATGGCTACACCTTC. It yields the protein CASTNPRGVLNYGYTF.

This chain connects TRBV4-2 to TRBJ2-7; TRBD1 aligns across 9 bases. CDR1 is LGHNA, CDR2 YNFKEQ, per germline. Trimming removed 1 base from V and 7 bases from J; junction bases left unmatched: 5. CDR3 size: 14 residues. CDR3 region: CASSQGDRDREQYF. The CDR3 bases are TGTGCCAGCAGCCAAGGGGACAGGGATCGTGAGCAGTACTTC.

This CDR3 is CASSLSNQPQHF. In DNA, the CDR3 is TGCGCCAGCAGTCTATCGAATCAGCCCCAGCATTTT. The chain has TRBV4-1 and TRBJ1-5, with D hard to call. Germline values: CDR1 MGHRA, CDR2 YSYEKL. The CDR3 extends over 12 amino acids. V was clipped by 6 bases and J by 4 bases, with 7 bases between them.

The chain carries TRBV28 and TRBJ1-5; TRBD1 agrees at 11 bases. J gave up 3 bases and V 0 bases, and 4 bases lay outside the gene matches. The germline V gene has CDR1 MDHEN and CDR2 SYDVKM. The CDR3 is 17 residues long. The CDR3, as DNA: TGTGCCAGCAGTTTATGGGACAGGGGGCTAGACAATCAGCCCCAGCATTTT. Protein product: CASSLWDRGLDNQPQHF.

V and J are TRBV6-6 and TRBJ1-1, with 9 bases aligning to TRBD1. CDR1 is MNHNY and CDR2 is SVGAGI in the germline V gene (reference sequence). The ends lost 0 bases at V and 5 bases at J; junction bases unmatched: 4. CDR3 length: 15 residues. The CDR3 DNA follows: TGTGCCAGCAGTTACTCGGGACAGGGTTTGACTGAAGCTTTCTTT. Residues: CASSYSGQGLTEAFF.

The rearrangement joins TRBV6-1 to TRBJ2-7; D ambiguous. The CDR3 has 13 amino acids. Deletions cut 1 base from V and 2 bases from J, with 6 bases between. Germline V gives CDR1 MNHNS, CDR2 SASEGT. CDR3 in amino acids: CASSEGQTYEQYF. Here the CDR3 DNA reads TGTGCCAGCAGTGAAGGGCAGACCTACGAGCAGTACTTC.